The rows below give T cell receptor beta chains drawn from one sample of a study of metastatic and nonmetastatic thyroid tumors. TCRdb reanalyzed the PCR reads with MiXCR. This repertoire shows about 20,000 clones, more than 12% found once; its top ten account for roughly 15%. Sequenced input: tumor tissue. These TCRs come from a female donor with papillary thyroid cancer or a benign thyroid nodule (not recorded which). Some clones in this sample may be carry-over from other donors' samples. Both conserved end residues are part of each CDR3. Fields, in order: CDR3 protein, CDR3 DNA, V gene, clone size, J gene, D gene. A D gene is named only where the DNA matches it firmly. Rows give clone size only sometimes, using once, few, many, or a class for an expanded clone.

CDR3: CASSPLVGETQYF
DNA: TGTGCCAGCTCACCACTTGTAGGGGAGACCCAGTACTTC
V: TRBV18
size: many
J: TRBJ2-5
D: NA

CDR3: CASSFGLAGAGETQYF
DNA: TGCGCCAGCAGCTTTGGTCTAGCGGGAGCGGGTGAGACCCAGTACTTC
V: TRBV5-1
size: NA
J: TRBJ2-5
D: TRBD2

CDR3: CASSLPRTGLMNTEAFF
DNA: TGTGCCAGCAGCCTACCAAGGACAGGTCTGATGAACACTGAAGCTTTCTTT
V: TRBV14
size: many
J: TRBJ1-1
D: TRBD1

CDR3: CASRYDRKQFF
DNA: TGTGCCAGCAGATACGACAGAAAGCAGTTCTTC
V: TRBV27
size: few
J: TRBJ2-1
D: NA

CDR3: CASSVGLAKNIQYF
DNA: TGTGCCAGCAGCGTTGGACTAGCCAAAAACATTCAGTACTTC
V: TRBV9
size: many
J: TRBJ2-4
D: NA

CDR3: CSARDRVRETQYF
DNA: TGCAGTGCTCGAGACAGGGTTAGAGAGACCCAGTACTTC
V: TRBV20-1
size: many
J: TRBJ2-5
D: TRBD1

CDR3: CASKLQQGPDTQYF
DNA: TGCGCCAGCAAACTCCAGCAAGGTCCAGATACGCAGTATTTT
V: TRBV5-1
size: many
J: TRBJ2-3
D: NA

CDR3: CSARRGRGPGTGELFF
DNA: TGCAGTGCTAGACGGGGGCGAGGGCCGGGTACCGGGGAGCTGTTTTTT
V: TRBV20-1
size: NA
J: TRBJ2-2
D: NA

CDR3: CASSRAGAVRNEASF
DNA: TGTGCCAGCAGTAGGGCAGGGGCCGTACGTAATGAAGCTTCCTTT
V: TRBV25-1
size: NA
J: TRBJ1-1
D: NA

CDR3: CASSLALSGGADTQYF
DNA: TGTGCCAGCAGCTTAGCGCTGAGCGGGGGGGCAGATACGCAGTATTTT
V: TRBV7-8
size: many
J: TRBJ2-3
D: TRBD2

CDR3: CASSFGAGFSYNEQFF
DNA: TGCGCCAGCAGCTTTGGCGCGGGATTTAGCTACAATGAGCAGTTCTTC
V: TRBV5-1
size: NA
J: TRBJ2-1
D: NA

CDR3: CASSLYRTALNTEAFF
DNA: TGTGCCAGCAGTTTATATCGGACAGCCCTGAACACTGAAGCTTTCTTT
V: TRBV12-3/TRBV12-4
size: many
J: TRBJ1-1
D: NA

CDR3: CSARGPINNYGYTF
DNA: TGCAGTGCTAGAGGACCGATAAATAACTATGGCTACACCTTC
V: TRBV20-1
size: medium-sized
J: TRBJ1-2
D: NA

CDR3: CATSDSWDRVRETQYF
DNA: TGTGCCACCAGTGATTCATGGGACAGGGTAAGAGAGACCCAGTACTTC
V: TRBV24-1
size: many
J: TRBJ2-5
D: TRBD1

CDR3: CASSPSRDSNQPQHF
DNA: TGTGCCAGCAGCCCCAGCAGGGATAGCAATCAGCCCCAGCATTTT
V: TRBV7-9
size: many
J: TRBJ1-5
D: NA

CDR3: CASSLGGDQPQHF
DNA: TGTGCCAGCAGCTTAGGGGGGGATCAGCCCCAGCATTTT
V: TRBV5-6
size: many
J: TRBJ1-5
D: NA

CDR3: CASSQDFGQGGQPQHF
DNA: TGTGCCAGCAGCCAAGACTTCGGACAGGGAGGGCAGCCCCAGCATTTT
V: TRBV4-2
size: many
J: TRBJ1-5
D: TRBD1

CDR3: CATSRETTRVYNEQFF
DNA: TGTGCCACCAGCAGAGAAACGACGCGGGTTTACAATGAGCAGTTCTTC
V: TRBV15
size: many
J: TRBJ2-1
D: NA

CDR3: CASRAGPGANYGYTF
DNA: TGTGCCAGCAGGGCGGGCCCGGGAGCTAACTATGGCTACACCTTC
V: TRBV6-1
size: many
J: TRBJ1-2
D: NA

CDR3: CASSLEGSGYGYTF
DNA: TGCGCCAGCAGCTTGGAAGGCAGTGGCTATGGCTACACCTTC
V: TRBV5-1
size: many
J: TRBJ1-2
D: NA

CDR3: CANTPLPGGPNEQFF
DNA: TGTGCCAACACTCCTCTGCCGGGGGGGCCGAATGAGCAGTTCTTC
V: TRBV12-3/TRBV12-4
size: many
J: TRBJ2-1
D: TRBD2

CDR3: CASSPTQAGWSDTQYF
DNA: TGTGCCAGCAGCCCGACCCAAGCCGGATGGTCAGATACGCAGTATTTT
V: TRBV7-9
size: many
J: TRBJ2-3
D: NA

CDR3: CASSYSAGTTYEQYF
DNA: TGTGCCAGCAGTTACTCGGCTGGGACTACCTACGAGCAGTACTTC
V: TRBV6-5
size: many
J: TRBJ2-7
D: TRBD2

CDR3: CASRGTGVTGELFF
DNA: TGTGCCAGCAGGGGGACAGGGGTTACCGGGGAGCTGTTTTTT
V: TRBV2
size: NA
J: TRBJ2-2
D: TRBD1

CDR3: CASSPFISRELFF
DNA: TGTGCCAGCAGCCCGTTCATTAGCAGGGAGCTGTTTTTT
V: TRBV5-6
size: many
J: TRBJ2-2
D: NA

CDR3: CASSGRQGGNTQYF
DNA: TGTGCCAGCAGCGGAAGACAGGGCGGGAATACGCAGTATTTT
V: TRBV9
size: NA
J: TRBJ2-3
D: NA

CDR3: CASSLVGGGMNSPLHF
DNA: TGTGCCAGCAGCTTAGTAGGGGGGGGCATGAATTCACCCCTCCACTTT
V: TRBV11-2
size: many
J: TRBJ1-6
D: NA

CDR3: CASRPTLRGLGETQYF
DNA: TGTGCCAGCAGACCTACACTCAGGGGGCTAGGGGAGACCCAGTACTTC
V: TRBV12-3/TRBV12-4
size: many
J: TRBJ2-5
D: TRBD1

CDR3: CTSSSASGAGAREQFF
DNA: TGTACCAGCAGTTCCGCGTCCGGCGCGGGGGCACGTGAGCAGTTCTTC
V: TRBV6-5
size: NA
J: TRBJ2-1
D: NA

CDR3: CASSQTTGTPEAFF
DNA: TGCGCCAGCAGCCAGACTACCGGGACCCCTGAAGCTTTCTTT
V: TRBV4-1
size: many
J: TRBJ1-1
D: NA

CDR3: CASSYSIPGETQYF
DNA: TGTGCCAGCAGTTACTCGATCCCTGGAGAGACCCAGTACTTC
V: TRBV6-5
size: many
J: TRBJ2-5
D: NA

CDR3: CASSIAGTAGNTIYF
DNA: TGTGCCAGTAGTATCGCGGGGACAGCCGGAAACACCATATATTTT
V: TRBV19
size: many
J: TRBJ1-3
D: TRBD1

CDR3: CATSSSRQNLQETQYF
DNA: TGTGCCACCAGCAGCTCCCGACAGAATCTACAAGAGACCCAGTACTTC
V: TRBV15
size: many
J: TRBJ2-5
D: NA

CDR3: CSAGAGGQETQYF
DNA: TGCAGTGCCGGGGCAGGGGGGCAAGAGACCCAGTACTTC
V: TRBV20-1
size: many
J: TRBJ2-5
D: NA

CDR3: CASSHHQPQTPLHF
DNA: TGCGCCAGCAGCCACCACCAGCCCCAGACACCCCTCCACTTT
V: TRBV4-1
size: once
J: TRBJ1-6
D: NA

CDR3: CASSPTSGFSYEQYF
DNA: TGTGCCAGCAGTCCGACTAGCGGCTTCTCCTACGAGCAGTACTTC
V: TRBV2
size: many
J: TRBJ2-7
D: TRBD2

CDR3: CASSYPQSKGYTF
DNA: TGTGCCAGCAGTTACCCCCAGTCGAAGGGCTACACCTTC
V: TRBV6-5
size: many
J: TRBJ1-2
D: NA

CDR3: CASSLRVAGIDTQYF
DNA: TGCGCCAGCAGCTTACGGGTAGCGGGGATAGATACGCAGTATTTT
V: TRBV5-1
size: medium-sized
J: TRBJ2-3
D: TRBD2

CDR3: CVWTSGRANSYEQYF
DNA: TGCGTCTGGACTAGCGGGAGGGCCAACTCCTACGAGCAGTACTTC
V: TRBV4-1
size: many
J: TRBJ2-7
D: TRBD2

CDR3: CASSLLGGSYEQYF
DNA: TGTGCCAGCAGCTTACTCGGGGGATCCTACGAGCAGTACTTC
V: TRBV7-3
size: many
J: TRBJ2-7
D: NA

CDR3: CASRATGMNTEAFF
DNA: TGTGCCAGCAGGGCGACAGGAATGAACACTGAAGCTTTCTTT
V: TRBV6-1
size: NA
J: TRBJ1-1
D: NA